This is a list of T cell receptor beta chains from one sample in a study of cytomegalovirus exposure and HLA in healthy donors. Repertoires were generated with immunoSEQ multiplex PCR, while TCRdb's copy carries only in-frame clones and drops some. The table lists about 150,000 clones, approximately 81% of them singletons. Sequenced sample: PBMCs. The receptors were sampled from a woman in her 40s in good health and CMV-seropositive. The CDR3 runs from the conserved cysteine through the conserved F or W. A D gene is named only where the DNA matches it firmly. The listing skips clone size in some rows; elsewhere it reads once, few, many or a size class.

D gene: -
J gene: TRBJ2-2
clone size: -
V gene: TRBV9
CDR3 protein: CASSVTGSNTGELFF
CDR3 DNA: TGTGCCAGCAGCGTGACAGGTTCGAACACCGGGGAGCTGTTTTTT

D gene: TRBD1
J gene: TRBJ1-1
clone size: few
V gene: TRBV5-4
CDR3 protein: CASSSPTGRSTEAFF
CDR3 DNA: TGTGCCAGCAGCTCGCCGACAGGGAGGAGCACTGAAGCTTTCTTT

D gene: TRBD1
J gene: TRBJ2-7
clone size: -
V gene: TRBV10-2
CDR3 protein: CASSESLQGANEQYF
CDR3 DNA: TGCGCCAGCAGTGAGTCTCTACAGGGGGCTAACGAGCAGTACTTC

D gene: -
J gene: TRBJ1-4
clone size: few
V gene: TRBV6-1
CDR3 protein: CASSEAGASIDEKLFF
CDR3 DNA: TGTGCCAGCAGTGAAGCGGGGGCGAGTATCGACGAAAAACTGTTTTTT

D gene: -
J gene: TRBJ2-2
clone size: -
V gene: TRBV4-2
CDR3 protein: CASTRGSPHTGELFF
CDR3 DNA: TGTGCCTCCACAAGGGGGAGCCCTCACACCGGGGAGCTGTTTTTT

D gene: -
J gene: TRBJ2-5
clone size: -
V gene: TRBV7-6
CDR3 protein: CASREEETQYF
CDR3 DNA: TGTGCCAGCAGAGAGGAAGAGACCCAGTACTTC

D gene: TRBD1
J gene: TRBJ2-3
clone size: -
V gene: TRBV4-3
CDR3 protein: CASSQYRGGTDTQYF
CDR3 DNA: TGCGCCAGCAGCCAATACAGGGGTGGCACAGATACGCAGTATTTT

D gene: TRBD1
J gene: TRBJ1-2
clone size: -
V gene: TRBV4-3
CDR3 protein: CASSLGQGGYTF
CDR3 DNA: TGCGCCAGCAGCCTGGGACAGGGAGGCTACACCTTC

D gene: -
J gene: TRBJ1-2
clone size: -
V gene: TRBV7-9
CDR3 protein: CASSLQGNGYTF
CDR3 DNA: TGTGCCAGCAGCTTACAGGGAAATGGCTACACCTTC

D gene: -
J gene: TRBJ2-6
clone size: -
V gene: TRBV28
CDR3 protein: CATTSSLGGASGANVLTF
CDR3 DNA: TGTGCCACCACTTCCTCATTGGGGGGGGCGTCTGGGGCCAACGTCCTGACTTTC